This T cell receptor beta chain was obtained from a study of T cells after yellow fever vaccination. General study results and limits: Secondary responses were weaker yet peaked faster, day 5 versus 15. Detected again after the booster were most primary-vaccination clones, at approximately 96% CD4 and 88% CD8.

5'RACE template switching added a universal primer site and UMIs to TCR cDNA. TCRdb itself ran the 5' RACE reads through MiXCR, one entry per CDR3 protein. Seen here are 300,000 to 350,000 distinct CDR3 sequences, over 8.5% observed once, and the top ten hold about 3%. The CDR3 totals 16 residues. CDR1 and CDR2 from the germline V gene are SGHRS and YFSETQ. V shed 4 bases and J 4 bases; nucleotides not matched to a gene: 10. This clonotype was seen a handful of times. The antigen is unknown. The chain is built from TRBV5-1 and TRBJ2-3; 9 nucleotides agree with TRBD1. The TCR comes from a man in his late teens or twenties who received the YFV17D yellow fever vaccine. The sample was CD4+ T cells sorted from PBMCs, taken 45 days after the yellow fever booster vaccination. In nucleotides, the CDR3 is TGCGCCAGCAGCCTCCAAGACAGGGGGGAACCAGATACGCAGTATTTT. This encodes CASSLQDRGEPDTQYF.